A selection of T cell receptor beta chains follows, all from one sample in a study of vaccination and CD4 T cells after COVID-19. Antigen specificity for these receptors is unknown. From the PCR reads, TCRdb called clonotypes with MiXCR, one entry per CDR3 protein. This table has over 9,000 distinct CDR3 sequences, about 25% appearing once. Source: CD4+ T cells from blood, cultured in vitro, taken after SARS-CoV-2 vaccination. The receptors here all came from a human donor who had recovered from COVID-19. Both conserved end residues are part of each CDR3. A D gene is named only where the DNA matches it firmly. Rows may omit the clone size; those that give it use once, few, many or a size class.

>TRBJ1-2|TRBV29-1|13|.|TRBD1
CSVGTGGPRGYTF
TGCAGCGTGGGGACAGGGGGACCAAGGGGCTACACCTTC
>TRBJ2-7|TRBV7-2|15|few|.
CASSLGSAVGGEQYF
TGTGCCAGCAGCTTAGGTTCGGCGGTGGGGGGTGAGCAGTACTTC
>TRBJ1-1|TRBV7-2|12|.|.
CASSPTGTEAFF
TGTGCCAGCAGCCCGACGGGGACTGAAGCTTTCTTT
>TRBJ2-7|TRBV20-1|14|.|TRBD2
CSASRTSGRYEQYF
TGCAGTGCTTCTCGGACTAGCGGGAGATACGAGCAGTACTTC
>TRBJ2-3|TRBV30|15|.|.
CAWAGWESSTDTQYF
TGTGCCTGGGCCGGTTGGGAATCTAGCACAGATACGCAGTATTTT
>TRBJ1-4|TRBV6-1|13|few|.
CASSGTGNEKLFF
TGTGCCAGCAGTGGGACGGGTAATGAAAAACTGTTTTTT
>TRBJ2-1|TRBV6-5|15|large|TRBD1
CASSYIQTGVNEQFF
TGTGCCAGCAGTTATATTCAAACAGGGGTCAATGAGCAGTTCTTC
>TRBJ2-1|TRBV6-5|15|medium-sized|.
CASSYLPSANNEQFF
TGTGCCAGCAGTTACTTGCCTAGCGCAAACAATGAGCAGTTCTTC
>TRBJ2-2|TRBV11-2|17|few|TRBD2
CASSLDDSGRAVGELFF
TGTGCCAGCAGCTTAGACGATAGCGGGAGGGCGGTCGGGGAGCTGTTTTTT
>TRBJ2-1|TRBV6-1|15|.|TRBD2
CASGGIGLAGGEQFF
TGTGCCAGCGGGGGAATAGGACTAGCGGGAGGTGAGCAGTTCTTC
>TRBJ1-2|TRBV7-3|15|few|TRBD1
CASSATPQGGGGYTF
TGTGCCAGCAGCGCGACACCCCAGGGGGGGGGTGGCTACACCTTC
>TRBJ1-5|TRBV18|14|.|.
CASSPGLLNQPQHF
TGTGCCAGCTCACCGGGCCTTCTCAATCAGCCCCAGCATTTT
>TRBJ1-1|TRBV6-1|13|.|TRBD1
CASSPGTGAEAFF
TGTGCCAGCAGCCCCGGGACAGGGGCTGAAGCTTTCTTT
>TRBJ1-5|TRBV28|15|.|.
CASIRFPNSNQPQHF
TGTGCCAGCATAAGATTTCCTAACAGCAATCAGCCCCAGCATTTT
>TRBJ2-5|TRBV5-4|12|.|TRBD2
CASSRGVETQYF
TGTGCCAGCAGTCGGGGGGTGGAGACCCAGTACTTC
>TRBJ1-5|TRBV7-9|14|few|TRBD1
CASSQTGGNQPQHF
TGTGCCAGCAGTCAAACAGGGGGGAATCAGCCCCAGCATTTT
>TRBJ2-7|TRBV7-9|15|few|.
CASSRPSTASYEQYF
TGTGCCAGCAGCCGCCCTTCAACGGCCTCCTACGAGCAGTACTTC
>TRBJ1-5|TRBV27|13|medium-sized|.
CASSLAVSQPQHF
TGTGCCAGCAGTTTAGCGGTGAGCCAGCCCCAGCATTTT
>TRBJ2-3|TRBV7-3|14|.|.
CASSRGVFTDTQYF
TGTGCCAGCAGCCGAGGGGTTTTCACAGATACGCAGTATTTT
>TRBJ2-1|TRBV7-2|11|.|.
CASSLLNEQFF
TGTGCCAGCAGCTTACTCAATGAGCAGTTCTTC
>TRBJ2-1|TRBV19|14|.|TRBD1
CASNPDRVGNEQFF
TGTGCCAGTAACCCAGACAGGGTTGGGAATGAGCAGTTCTTC
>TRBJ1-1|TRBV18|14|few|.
CASSPNRVNTEAFF
TGTGCCAGCTCACCAAACAGGGTTAACACTGAAGCTTTCTTT
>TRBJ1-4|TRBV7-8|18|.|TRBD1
CASSVSLPGGQGWEKLFF
TGTGCCAGCAGCGTATCCTTACCCGGTGGACAGGGTTGGGAAAAACTGTTTTTT
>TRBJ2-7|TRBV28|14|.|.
CASSSPGPSYEQYF
TGTGCCAGCAGTTCCCCGGGACCTAGCTACGAGCAGTACTTC
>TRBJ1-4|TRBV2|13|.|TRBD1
CASSRDRSEKLFF
TGTGCCAGCAGCAGGGACAGGAGTGAAAAACTGTTTTTT
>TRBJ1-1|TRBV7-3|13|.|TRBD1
CASSQGADTEAFF
TGTGCCAGCAGTCAGGGGGCGGACACTGAAGCTTTCTTT
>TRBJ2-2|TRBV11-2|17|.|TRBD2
CASSLDASGGGTGELFF
TGTGCCAGCAGCTTAGATGCGAGCGGCGGGGGCACCGGGGAGCTGTTTTTT
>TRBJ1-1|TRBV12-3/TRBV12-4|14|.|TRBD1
CASSHGQGAPEAFF
TGTGCCAGCAGCCATGGACAGGGGGCCCCTGAAGCTTTCTTT
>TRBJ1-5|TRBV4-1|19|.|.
CASSQVAWTESYSNQPQHF
TGCGCCAGCAGCCAAGTTGCATGGACGGAATCTTATAGCAATCAGCCCCAGCATTTT
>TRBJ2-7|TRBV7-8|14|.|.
CASGLQVLIYEQYF
TGTGCCAGCGGCTTGCAGGTTCTAATCTACGAGCAGTACTTC
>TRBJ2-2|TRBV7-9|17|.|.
CASSNQSGPWVSGELFF
TGTGCCAGCAGTAATCAGTCGGGCCCTTGGGTTTCCGGGGAGCTGTTTTTT
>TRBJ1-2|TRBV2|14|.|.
CASSEAVGKGGYTF
TGTGCCAGCAGTGAAGCGGTAGGGAAAGGTGGCTACACCTTC
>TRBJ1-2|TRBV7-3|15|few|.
CASSQIPGGANGYTF
TGTGCCAGCAGCCAGATACCCGGGGGCGCCAATGGCTACACCTTC
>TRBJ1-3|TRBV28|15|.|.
CASSFIGLSGNTIYF
TGTGCCAGCAGTTTTATTGGTCTCTCTGGAAACACCATATATTTT
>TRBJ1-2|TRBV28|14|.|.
CASTFRGPNYGYTF
TGTGCCAGCACTTTTAGGGGCCCTAACTATGGCTACACCTTC
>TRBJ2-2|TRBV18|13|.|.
CASSPRSSGELFF
TGTGCCAGCTCACCGAGGTCTTCCGGGGAGCTGTTTTTT
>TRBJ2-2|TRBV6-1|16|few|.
CASRTHPRGNTGELFF
TGTGCCAGCAGAACCCATCCCCGGGGGAATACCGGGGAGCTGTTTTTT
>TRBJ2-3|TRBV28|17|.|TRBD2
CASRPAGLAVLTDTQYF
TGTGCCAGCAGACCCGCCGGGCTAGCGGTTCTTACAGATACGCAGTATTTT
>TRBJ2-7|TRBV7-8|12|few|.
CASSSLGDEQYF
TGTGCCAGCAGCTCCCTGGGGGACGAGCAGTACTTC
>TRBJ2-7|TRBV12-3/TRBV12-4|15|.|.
CASSLQGGHSYEQYF
TGTGCCAGCAGTTTACAGGGGGGCCACTCCTACGAGCAGTACTTC
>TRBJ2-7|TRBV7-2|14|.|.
CASTSPGAAYEQYF
TGTGCCAGCACCTCCCCGGGCGCGGCCTACGAGCAGTACTTC
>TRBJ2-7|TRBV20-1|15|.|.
CSAPGDATTAYEQYF
TGCAGTGCTCCAGGGGACGCGACTACGGCCTACGAGCAGTACTTC
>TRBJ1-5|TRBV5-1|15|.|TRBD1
CASSLTGGYGQPQHF
TGCGCCAGCAGCTTGACAGGGGGCTACGGTCAGCCCCAGCATTTT
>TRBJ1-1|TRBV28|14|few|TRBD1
CASSRQGANTEAFF
TGTGCCAGCAGCCGACAGGGGGCGAACACTGAAGCTTTCTTT
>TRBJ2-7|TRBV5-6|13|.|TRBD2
CARTSGLLYEQYF
TGTGCCAGAACTAGCGGCCTCCTCTACGAGCAGTACTTC
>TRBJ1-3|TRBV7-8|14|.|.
CASKEGGGGNTIYF
TGTGCCAGCAAGGAGGGGGGGGGTGGAAACACCATATATTTT
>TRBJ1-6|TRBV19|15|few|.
CASSIGGLNNSPLHF
TGTGCCAGTAGTATAGGAGGGCTCAATAATTCACCCCTCCACTTT
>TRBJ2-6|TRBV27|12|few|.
CATVSGANVLTF
TGTGCCACCGTCTCTGGGGCCAACGTCCTGACTTTC
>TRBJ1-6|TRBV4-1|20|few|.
CASSQHTFRGGRTYNSPLHF
TGCGCCAGCAGCCAACACACCTTTCGGGGGGGGAGAACCTATAATTCACCCCTCCACTTT
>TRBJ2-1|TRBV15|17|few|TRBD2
CATEGTSGLSSYNEQFF
TGTGCCACCGAGGGGACTAGCGGGCTGAGCTCCTACAATGAGCAGTTCTTC
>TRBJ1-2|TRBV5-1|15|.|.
CASSLDVGGDFGYTF
TGCGCCAGCAGCTTGGACGTAGGGGGTGACTTTGGCTACACCTTC
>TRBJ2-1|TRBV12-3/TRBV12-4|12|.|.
CASSILGGEQFF
TGTGCCAGCAGTATACTAGGGGGTGAGCAGTTCTTC
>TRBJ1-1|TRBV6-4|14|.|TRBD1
CASSSRQGDTEAFF
TGTGCCAGCAGTTCCAGACAGGGGGACACTGAAGCTTTCTTT
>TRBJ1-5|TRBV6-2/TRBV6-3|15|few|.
CASSYSSGIVKPQHF
TGTGCCAGCAGTTACTCGTCCGGGATAGTGAAGCCCCAGCATTTT
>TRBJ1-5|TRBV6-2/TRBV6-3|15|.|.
CASSYLARGNQPQHF
TGTGCCAGCAGTTATTTGGCCCGAGGCAATCAGCCCCAGCATTTT
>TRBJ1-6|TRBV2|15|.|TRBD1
CASSGRTGGNSPLHF
TGTGCCAGCAGTGGGAGGACAGGGGGAAATTCACCCCTCCACTTT
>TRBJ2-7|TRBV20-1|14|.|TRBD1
CSVRSPDRGFEQYF
TGCAGCGTGAGGTCCCCGGACAGGGGGTTCGAGCAGTACTTC
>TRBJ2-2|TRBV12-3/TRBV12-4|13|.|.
CASSRLRIGELFF
TGTGCCAGCAGCCGTTTGCGGATCGGGGAGCTGTTTTTT
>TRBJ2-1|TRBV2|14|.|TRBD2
CASSIAGARSEQFF
TGTGCCAGCAGCATAGCGGGAGCACGCTCTGAGCAGTTCTTC
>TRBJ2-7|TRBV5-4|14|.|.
CASSLYGRYYEQYF
TGTGCCAGCAGCTTGTACGGCAGATACTACGAGCAGTACTTC